These 15 T cell receptor beta chains originate from one sample sequenced in a study of response to subunit inactivated influenza vaccine. TCRdb recomputed calls from the RT-PCR reads with MiXCR, one row per CDR3 protein. The sample holds some 540,000 distinct CDR3 sequences; 20% to 25% are singletons and the top ten take approximately 3%. These data also formed part of another study, on T cells expressing NK-cell markers. That source reports: For TCR beta, cDNA was produced by 5'RACE template switching with UMIs.

The sample in question was CD4+ T cells sorted from PBMCs, obtained 11 to 12 days after vaccination. All receptors derive from a middle-aged man who received an inactivated influenza vaccine.

This clonotype was counted between two and nine times. The chain couples TRBV21-1 to TRBJ1-2. TRBV21-1 is a pseudogene segment. The CDR3 length is 15 residues. Here the CDR3 reads CASSNGRATSSGYTF. CDR3 sequence (DNA): TGTGCCAGCAGCAATGGCAGGGCTACTTCTAGCGGCTACACCTTC.

The chain joins TRBV25-1 to TRBJ2-2; no firm D call. The CDR3 sequence is 13 residues long. CDR1 and CDR2 from the germline V gene are MGHDK and SYGVNS. The V end was cut by 6 bases, the J end by 7 bases, with 12 bases between. The CDR3 region is CASSGPLSGELFF. CDR3 DNA: TGTGCCAGCAGCGGGCCCCTTAGCGGGGAGCTGTTTTTT.

This chain links TRBV28 with TRBJ2-3; D not certain. V gave up 5 bases and J gave up 7 bases, with 7 bases separating them. CDR1 MDHEN and CDR2 SYDVKM come from the germline V gene. The CDR3 consists of 11 residues. CDR3 residues: CASSAFNTQYF. CDR3 bases: TGTGCCAGCAGTGCTTTTAATACGCAGTATTTT.

V and J are TRBV6-2 or TRBV6-3 and TRBJ2-5; 12 bases are shared with TRBD2. Germline-derived CDR1 and CDR2 are MNHEY and SVGEGT. CDR3 size: 21 residues. With 0 bases clipped from V and 4 bases from J, the junction kept 18 bases outside the gene matches. For the CDR3, the DNA is TGTGCCAGCAGTTACTCGATTCTGCTGACTAGCGGGGGCCATGGGGGAGAGACCCAGTACTTC. This gives the protein CASSYSILLTSGGHGGETQYF.

This clonotype was found once. The rearrangement links TRBV20-1 to TRBJ2-7, with TRBD2 identical over 7 bases. V shed 2 bases, J shed 4 bases, and the junction held 11 bases outside the gene matches. Per germline, CDR1 DFQATT and CDR2 SNEGSKA (reference sequence). CDR3 length: 15 residues. CDR3 nucleotides: TGCAGTGCTAGACCCCCCGCAGCGGGATCTTACGAGCAGTACTTC. Protein product: CSARPPAAGSYEQYF.

This clonotype was recorded a few times. The chain employs TRBV5-6 and TRBJ2-1, with TRBD2 identical over 10 bases. Germline CDR1 SGHDT, CDR2 YYEEEE. With V trimmed by 4 bases and J by 4 bases, 8 bases remained unmatched. CDR3 length: 16 residues. CDR3 region: CASSNEGLAQYNEQFF. For the CDR3, the DNA is TGTGCCAGCAGCAACGAGGGACTAGCGCAGTACAATGAGCAGTTCTTC.

This clonotype has a handful of counts. The chain carries TRBV5-1 and TRBJ2-6; 9 nucleotides agree with TRBD1. The trim removed 2 bases at V and 0 bases at J, leaving 6 bases unmatched. CDR1 is SGHRS, CDR2 YFSETQ, per germline. The CDR3 is made up of 18 amino acids. CDR3 protein: CASSLSGQGTSGANVLTF. CDR3 sequence (DNA): TGCGCCAGCAGCTTATCGGGACAGGGAACCTCTGGGGCCAACGTCCTGACTTTC.

The V call is TRBV15, the J call TRBJ1-1; weak D call: TRBD1 (5 bases). The CDR3 loop spans 11 amino acids. V was shortened by 3 bases and J by 11 bases, with 10 bases between the two germline ends. The germline V gene encodes CDR1 LNHNV and CDR2 YYDKDF (reference sequence). The CDR3 reads CATSREGSAFF. In DNA, the CDR3 is TGTGCCACCAGCAGGGAGGGGTCGGCTTTCTTT.

This chain connects TRBV20-1 to TRBJ1-2; the match to TRBD1 covers 7 bases. V gave up 1 base and J gave up 5 bases; unmatched junction bases: 4. Germline V CDR1 and CDR2: DFQATT, SNEGSKA (reference sequence). This CDR3 has 13 residues. The DNA for the CDR3 is TGCAGTGCTAGAGGGGACAGCTCATATGGCTACACCTTC. This sequence encodes CSARGDSSYGYTF.

The table lists this clonotype with a few counts. The V gene is TRBV4-3, the J gene TRBJ2-3; D gene unclear. Germline V gene lookup returns CDR1 LGHNA and CDR2 YSLEER. Trimming removed 0 bases at V and 3 bases at J, with 13 bases between. The CDR3 is made up of 16 amino acids. CDR3 in amino acids: CASSQDLFAETDTQYF. As DNA, the CDR3 is TGCGCCAGCAGCCAAGATCTGTTTGCGGAGACAGATACGCAGTATTTT.

This clonotype turned up a few times. The chain employs TRBV12-3 or TRBV12-4 and TRBJ2-1; TRBD2 matches 10 bases. The trim removed 5 bases at V and 16 bases at J, leaving 8 bases unmatched. CDR3 length: 12 amino acids. CDR3 amino acids: CASSRASGSIFF. The CDR3 nucleotides read TGTGCCAGCAGTAGGGCTAGCGGGAGTATATTCTTC.

This clonotype was detected only a few times. A much larger clone lies one base from this, so it may be a read error. V and J are TRBV5-5 and TRBJ2-3; D unclear. The germline V and J ends were trimmed by 1 base and 4 bases, with 7 bases remaining between them. Germline assignment: CDR1 SGHKS and CDR2 YYEKEE (reference sequence). The CDR3 totals 13 residues. The CDR3 reads CASSLMAPDTQYF. DNA for the CDR3: TGTGCCAGCAGCTTGATGGCTCCAGATACGCAGTATTTT.

The chain employs TRBV24-1 and TRBJ2-7; D is ambiguous. The CDR3 has 14 amino acids. V was cut by 2 bases and J by 2 bases, with 9 bases left in between. Germline V gene lookup returns CDR1 KGHDR and CDR2 SFDVKD. CDR3 sequence: CATSDSGTTYEQYF. CDR3 DNA: TGTGCCACCAGTGATTCGGGCACCACCTACGAGCAGTACTTC.

The CDR3 coding sequence is TGTGCCAGCAGTGAATGGGCTAGCGGTGTGAGTGCAGATACGCAGTATTTT. Its translation is CASSEWASGVSADTQYF. The chain uses TRBV6-1 and TRBJ2-3, with TRBD2 matching over 7 bases. Looked up from germline, CDR1 is MNHNS and CDR2 is SASEGT. The length of the CDR3 is 17 residues. J lost 4 bases, V lost 2 bases, and 12 bases had no gene match.

The chain uses TRBV5-1 and TRBJ2-7; tentative D call: TRBD2 (5 bases). CDR1 is SGHRS, CDR2 YFSETQ, per germline. The V and J ends lost 0 bases and 6 bases respectively, with 13 bases between them. The CDR3 runs to 14 residues. The CDR3 spells CASSLEGRMGEQYF. Written as DNA, the CDR3 is TGCGCCAGCAGCTTGGAAGGGAGAATGGGCGAGCAGTACTTC.